The 21 T cell receptor beta chains below all came from one sample that was sequenced in a study of blood T cell repertoires in COVID-19. The method was immunoSEQ multiplex PCR; TCRdb's version includes in-frame clones alone and lacks a portion of them. The table includes some 490,000 clones, less than 90% detected once. The sample taken for sequencing was PBMCs or T cells enriched from blood (not recorded which). The origin of the receptors is a woman aged 55 to 70 who had recovered from COVID-19.

The rearrangement joins TRBV10-3 to TRBJ1-4, with TRBD1 identical over 7 bases. The junction had 3 bases not matched to a gene; V was cut back by 8 bases and J by 6 bases. CDR1 and CDR2 (germline): ENHRY, SYGVKD. This CDR3 comprises 12 residues. The CDR3 nucleotides are TGTGCCATCGGAGACAGGGATGAAAAACTGTTTTTT. This gives the protein CAIGDRDEKLFF.

The chain joins TRBV6-5 to TRBJ2-1; tentatively, D is TRBD2 (6 bases). V was shortened by 5 bases and J by 7 bases, with 9 bases between the two germline ends. The CDR3 totals 12 residues. Per germline, CDR1 MNHEY and CDR2 SVGAGI. The CDR3 protein is CASSNLANEQFF. DNA of the CDR3: TGTGCCAGCAGTAACCTAGCGAATGAGCAGTTCTTC.

About this clone itself: Other nucleotide sequences in the sample specify the same CDR3. The chain uses TRBV2 and TRBJ2-2; 8 nucleotides agree with TRBD2. The germline CDR1 and CDR2 sequences are SNHLY and FYNNEI. There are 13 residues in the CDR3. With V trimmed by 9 bases and J by 4 bases, 4 bases remained unmatched. The CDR3 sequence is CASREGGTGELFF. The CDR3 region has the DNA TGTGCCAGTCGGGAGGGGGGCACCGGGGAGCTGTTTTTT.

The V call is TRBV19, the J call TRBJ1-6; tentative D call: TRBD1 (6 bases). CDR3 length: 14 amino acids. The germline V gene encodes CDR1 LNHDA and CDR2 SQIVND (reference sequence). Trimming cost V 8 bases and J 7 bases, with 15 bases left between them. CDR3 coding DNA: TGTGCCAGTTGCGCCGGGACAAGGAATTCACCCCTCCACTTT. Translating it yields CASCAGTRNSPLHF.

This clone was found a few times. This chain links TRBV3-1 (or the pseudogene TRBV3-2) with TRBJ2-5; a possible D gene is TRBD1 (6 bases). The germline V gene has CDR1 LGHDT and CDR2 YNNKEL (reference sequence). This CDR3 spans 15 amino acids. V lost 5 bases and J 1 base, leaving 14 bases between the germline ends. CDR3 in DNA: TGTGCCAGCAGCTATGCTCGAGGGGGCCAAGAGACCCAGTACTTC. Its protein product is CASSYARGGQETQYF.

V and J are TRBV5-1 and TRBJ1-5, with D tentatively TRBD1 (5 bases). CDR3 length: 15 residues. Germline V gene lookup returns CDR1 SGHRS and CDR2 YFSETQ. Trimming shortened V by 0 bases and J by 5 bases, and 12 bases separated the two germline ends. The CDR3 is CASSLEGPGDQPQHF. CDR3 bases: TGCGCCAGCAGCTTGGAGGGTCCGGGGGATCAGCCCCAGCATTTT.

The chain combines TRBV10-3 with TRBJ2-3; 7 bases match TRBD2. In germline, CDR1 is ENHRY, CDR2 SYGVKD. The CDR3 loop spans 14 amino acids. The V gene end was trimmed by 7 bases and the J gene end by 0 bases; junction bases not matched to a gene: 4. CDR3 protein: CAINSGGSTDTQYF. The CDR3 DNA sequence: TGTGCCATCAATTCGGGGGGAAGCACAGATACGCAGTATTTT.

The rearrangement joins TRBV2 to TRBJ1-5; 9 nucleotides agree with TRBD1. The CDR3 sequence is 15 residues long. V was clipped by 4 bases and J by 7 bases; unmatched bases: 8. The germline V gene encodes CDR1 SNHLY and CDR2 FYNNEI. This chain's CDR3 is CASSATGGSLQPQHF. The CDR3, as DNA: TGTGCCAGCAGTGCGACAGGGGGATCTTTGCAGCCCCAGCATTTT.

The chain has TRBV2 and TRBJ1-6; no firm D call. The CDR3 sequence is 13 residues long. Germline CDR1 reads SNHLY; CDR2 reads FYNNEI. Trimming pared 6 bases from V and 9 bases from J, leaving 12 bases between. CDR3 in DNA: TGTGCCAGCAGGAACGAACTACTTTCACCCCTCCACTTT. Translating gives CASRNELLSPLHF.

The gene calls are TRBV7-6 and TRBJ1-2; possibly TRBD1 for D (6 bases). The germline V and J ends were trimmed by 5 bases and 6 bases, with 13 bases remaining between them. Germline loops: CDR1 SGHVS, CDR2 FNYEAQ. CDR3 size: 13 residues. The CDR3 loop reads CASSQLQGDGYTF. The CDR3 DNA reads as TGTGCCAGCAGCCAATTACAGGGTGATGGCTACACCTTC.

The V call is TRBV10-2, the J call TRBJ2-3; TRBD2 agrees at 9 bases. Germline trimming cut 5 bases from V and 1 base from J; bases unmatched to any gene: 1. This CDR3 is built from 14 residues. Germline lookup yields CDR1 WSHSY and CDR2 SAAADI. CDR3 sequence reads: CASSTSGRTDTQYF. The CDR3, as DNA: TGCGCCAGCAGTACTAGCGGGCGCACAGATACGCAGTATTTT.

The rearrangement uses TRBV9 and TRBJ1-1; possible D gene TRBD1, 6 bases. The germline V gene has CDR1 SGDLS and CDR2 YYNGEE. The V end was cut by 4 bases, the J end by 6 bases, with 19 bases between. The CDR3 runs 15 residues. CDR3 DNA sequence: TGTGCCAGCAGCTCAAGACAGGACCTCAGGCCTGAAGCTTTCTTT. Translated, it gives CASSSRQDLRPEAFF.

V is TRBV19 and J is TRBJ1-5; 7 bases map to TRBD1. CDR1 and CDR2 from the germline V gene are LNHDA and SQIVND (reference sequence). The CDR3 is 13 amino acids. V lost 4 bases and J lost 6; bases outside the gene matches: 3. CDR3 DNA sequence: TGTGCCAGTAGTACCCAGGGGGGTCAGCCCCAGCATTTT. It is translated as CASSTQGGQPQHF.

The rearrangement uses TRBV18 and TRBJ1-1; D is perhaps TRBD1 (5 bases). Germline V gene lookup returns CDR1 KGHSH and CDR2 LQKENI. V dropped 2 bases and J dropped 3 bases, with 10 bases sitting between them. This CDR3 has 14 amino acids. CDR3 sequence: CASSPWGKDTEAFF. CDR3 nucleotide sequence: TGTGCCAGCTCACCATGGGGCAAGGACACTGAAGCTTTCTTT. Full variable domain (missing parts from reference TRBV18 and TRBJ1-1): NAGVMQNPRHLVRRRGQEARLRCSPMKGHSHVYWYRQLPEEGLKFMVYLQKENIIDESGMPKERFSAEFPKEGPSILRIQQVVRGDSAAYFCASSPWGKDTEAFFGQGTRLTVV.

The chain has TRBV29-1 and TRBJ1-3, with D possibly being TRBD1 (6 bases). Looked up from germline, CDR1 is SQVTM and CDR2 is ANQGSEA. The V and J ends lost 7 bases and 0 bases respectively, with 10 bases between them. The CDR3 totals 13 residues. The CDR3 here is CSAGTLSGNTIYF. The DNA of the CDR3 is TGCAGCGCAGGGACACTCTCTGGAAACACCATATATTTT.

The rearrangement uses TRBV6-5 and TRBJ2-3; no clear D gene. The V and J ends lost 6 bases and 1 base respectively, with 8 bases between them. The CDR3 covers 13 residues. Germline V lookup: CDR1 MNHEY, CDR2 SVGAGI. DNA of the CDR3: TGTGCCAGCAGGGCACCTGGCACAGATACGCAGTATTTT. Protein: CASRAPGTDTQYF.

CDR3 in DNA: TGTGCCACCAGTGATAAAGCCGGGATTACGCAGTATTTT. It is translated as CATSDKAGITQYF. V gene TRBV24-1 combines with J gene TRBJ2-3; tentatively, D is TRBD2 (5 bases). This CDR3 region has 13 residues. V was pared by 3 bases and J by 8 bases, with 11 bases between. Germline V gene sequence: CDR1 KGHDR, CDR2 SFDVKD.

The chain links TRBV7-9 to TRBJ2-2; 12 bases match TRBD2. V shed 5 bases, J shed 3 bases, and the junction held 7 bases outside the gene matches. This CDR3 comprises 17 residues. Looked up from germline, CDR1 is SEHNR and CDR2 is FQNEAQ (reference sequence). Written as DNA, the CDR3 is TGTGCCAGCAGCCGAACTAGCGGGGGGCTATACACCGGGGAGCTGTTTTTT. Amino acids: CASSRTSGGLYTGELFF.

The chain couples TRBV5-6 to TRBJ2-1; the match to TRBD2 covers 16 bases. Per germline, CDR1 SGHDT and CDR2 YYEEEE. V lost 5 bases, J lost 6 bases, and 8 bases stayed unmatched. The CDR3 runs to 17 residues. CDR3 nucleotides: TGTGCCAGCAGTTTTCCGGGACTAGCGGGGGGGCGCAATGAGCAGTTCTTC. Protein product: CASSFPGLAGGRNEQFF.

The V and J genes are TRBV7-6 and TRBJ1-4; D not certain. Germline loops: CDR1 SGHVS, CDR2 FNYEAQ. V lost 1 base, J lost 8 bases, and 14 bases lay in between. This CDR3 has 15 amino acids. CDR3 region: CASSLVAGYREKLFF. The CDR3, as DNA: TGTGCCAGCAGCTTAGTGGCGGGGTATCGGGAAAAACTGTTTTTT.

The CDR3 spells CASSQERYQETQYF. CDR3 coding DNA: TGTGCCAGCAGCCAAGAGCGGTACCAAGAGACCCAGTACTTC. This chain uses TRBV3-1 (or the pseudogene TRBV3-2) with TRBJ2-5, with D unclear. Germline V gene lookup returns CDR1 LGHDT and CDR2 YNNKEL (reference sequence). Between the trimmed V and J ends, which lost 0 bases and 0 bases, there was a span of 5 bases. The CDR3 contains 14 residues.